This T cell receptor beta chain was observed in a study of cytomegalovirus exposure and HLA in healthy donors. General study points: It was confirmed in vitro that three of the CMV-associated chains were specific for CMV antigens. Analyzed later, association rates of TCRs varied across HLA loci, with DRB1 most and HLA-C fewest.

To note about this clone: The antigen remains unidentified.

V was cut by 8 bases and J by 6 bases, with 21 bases left in between. The CDR3 is 15 amino acids. Germline CDR1 reads MRHNA; CDR2 reads SNTAGT. Primers included in the PCR were 60 Vbeta and 13 Jbeta primers. Repertoires were generated with immunoSEQ multiplex PCR, while TCRdb's copy carries only in-frame clones and drops some. The data show around 170,000 clones, with roughly 88% seen just once and over 1.5% held by the top ten. The chain employs TRBV6-4 and TRBJ2-3; D unresolved. The specimen sequenced was PBMCs. This sequence originates from a woman between 18 and 30 years old in good health and CMV-seronegative. The CDR3 loop is CASALAPSASDTQYF. CDR3 nucleotide sequence: TGTGCCAGCGCCCTTGCTCCCAGCGCTTCCGATACGCAGTATTTT.